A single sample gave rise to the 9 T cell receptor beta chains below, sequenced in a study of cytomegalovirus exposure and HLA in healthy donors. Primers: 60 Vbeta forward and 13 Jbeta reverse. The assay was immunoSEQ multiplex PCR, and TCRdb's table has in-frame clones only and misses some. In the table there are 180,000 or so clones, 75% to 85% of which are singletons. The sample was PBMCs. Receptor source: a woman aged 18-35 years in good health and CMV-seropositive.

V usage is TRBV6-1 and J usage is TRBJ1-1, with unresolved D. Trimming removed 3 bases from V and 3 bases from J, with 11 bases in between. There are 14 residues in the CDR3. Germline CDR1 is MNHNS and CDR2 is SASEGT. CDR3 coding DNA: TGTGCCAGCAGTGACCAGCGAGGGTACACTGAAGCTTTCTTT. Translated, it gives CASSDQRGYTEAFF.

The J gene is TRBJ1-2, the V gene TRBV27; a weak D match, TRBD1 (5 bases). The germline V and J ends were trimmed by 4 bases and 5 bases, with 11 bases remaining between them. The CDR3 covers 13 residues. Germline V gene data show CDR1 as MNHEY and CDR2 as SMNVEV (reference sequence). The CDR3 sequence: CASSSSGQYGYTF. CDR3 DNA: TGTGCCAGCAGTTCATCGGGGCAGTATGGCTACACCTTC.

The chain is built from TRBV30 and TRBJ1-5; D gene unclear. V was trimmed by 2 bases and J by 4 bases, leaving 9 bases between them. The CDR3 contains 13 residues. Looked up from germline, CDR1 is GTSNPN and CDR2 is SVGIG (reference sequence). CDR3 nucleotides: TGTGCCTGGAGTCGGTCCTTTAATCAGCCCCAGCATTTT. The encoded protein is CAWSRSFNQPQHF. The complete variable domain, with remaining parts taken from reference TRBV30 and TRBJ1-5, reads SQTIHQWPATLVQPVGSPLSLECTVEGTSNPNLYWYRQAAGRGLQLLFYSVGIGQISSEVPQNLSASRPQDRQFILSSKKLLLSDSGFYLCAWSRSFNQPQHFGDGTRLSIL.

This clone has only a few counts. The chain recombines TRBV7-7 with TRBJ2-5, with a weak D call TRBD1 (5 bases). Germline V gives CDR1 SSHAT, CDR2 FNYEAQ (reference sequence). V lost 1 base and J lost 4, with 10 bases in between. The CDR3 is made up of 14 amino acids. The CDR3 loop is CASSLDPRGETQYF. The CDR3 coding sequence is TGTGCCAGCAGCTTAGATCCTAGGGGAGAGACCCAGTACTTC.

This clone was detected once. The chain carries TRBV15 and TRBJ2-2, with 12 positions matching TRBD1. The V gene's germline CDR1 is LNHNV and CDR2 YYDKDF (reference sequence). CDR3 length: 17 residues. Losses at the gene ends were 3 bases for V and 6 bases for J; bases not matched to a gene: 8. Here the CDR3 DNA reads TGTGCCACCAGCAGCTCCGGGACAGGGGGCTTTGCCGGGGAGCTGTTTTTT. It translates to CATSSSGTGGFAGELFF. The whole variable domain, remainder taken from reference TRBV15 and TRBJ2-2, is DAMVIQNPRYQVTQFGKPVTLSCSQTLNHNVMYWYQQKSSQAPKLLFHYYDKDFNNEADTPDNFQSRRPNTSFCFLDIRSPGLGDTAMYLCATSSSGTGGFAGELFFGEGSRLTVL.

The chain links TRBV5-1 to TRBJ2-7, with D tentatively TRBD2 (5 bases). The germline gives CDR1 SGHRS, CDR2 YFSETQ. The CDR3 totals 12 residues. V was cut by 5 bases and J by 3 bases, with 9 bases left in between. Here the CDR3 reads CASSREGYEQYF. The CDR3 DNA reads TGCGCCAGCAGTCGGGAAGGCTACGAGCAGTACTTC.

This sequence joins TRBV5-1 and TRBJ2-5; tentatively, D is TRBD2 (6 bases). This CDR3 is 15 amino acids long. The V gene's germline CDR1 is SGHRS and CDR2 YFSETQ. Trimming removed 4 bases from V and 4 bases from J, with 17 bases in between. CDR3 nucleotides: TGCGCCAGCAGCCCGGAGGGCGGGATTGCAGAGACCCAGTACTTC. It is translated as CASSPEGGIAETQYF. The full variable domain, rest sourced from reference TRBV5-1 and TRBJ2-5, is KAGVTQTPRYLIKTRGQQVTLSCSPISGHRSVSWYQQTPGQGLQFLFEYFSETQRNKGNFPGRFSGRQFSNSRSEMNVSTLELGDSALYLCASSPEGGIAETQYFGPGTRLLVL.

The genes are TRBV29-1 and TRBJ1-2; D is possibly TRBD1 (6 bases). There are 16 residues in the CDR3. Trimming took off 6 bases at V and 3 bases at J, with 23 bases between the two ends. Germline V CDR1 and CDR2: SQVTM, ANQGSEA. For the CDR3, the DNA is TGCAGCGTGGGGCGGAGGAGGAGCGAGGGGGACTATGGCTACACCTTC. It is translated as CSVGRRRSEGDYGYTF. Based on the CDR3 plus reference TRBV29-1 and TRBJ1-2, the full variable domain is SAVISQKPSRDICQRGTSLTIQCQVDSQVTMMFWYRQQPGQSLTLIATANQGSEATYESGFVIDKFPISRPNLTFSTLTVSNMSPEDSSIYLCSVGRRRSEGDYGYTFGSGTRLTVV.

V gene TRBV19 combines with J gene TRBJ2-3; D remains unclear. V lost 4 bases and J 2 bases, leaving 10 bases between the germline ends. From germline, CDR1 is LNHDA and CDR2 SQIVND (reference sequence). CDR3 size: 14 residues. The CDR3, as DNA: TGTGCCAGTAGTAGAGGCCTCACCACAGATACGCAGTATTTT. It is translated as CASSRGLTTDTQYF.